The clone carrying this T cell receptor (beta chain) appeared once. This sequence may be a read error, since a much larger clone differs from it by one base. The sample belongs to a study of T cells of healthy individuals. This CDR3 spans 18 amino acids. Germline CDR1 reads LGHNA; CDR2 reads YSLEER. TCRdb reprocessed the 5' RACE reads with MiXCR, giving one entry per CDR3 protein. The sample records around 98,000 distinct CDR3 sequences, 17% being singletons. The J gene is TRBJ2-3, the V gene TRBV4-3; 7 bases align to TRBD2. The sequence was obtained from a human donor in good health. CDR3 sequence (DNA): TGCGCCAGCACCCAAGATCTGTTACTAGCGACTAGCACAGATACGCAGTATTTT. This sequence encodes CASTQDLLLATSTDTQYF.